This T cell receptor beta chain was sequenced for a study of blood T cells in healthy people across ages. The CDR3 runs 14 residues. For the second PCR, which ran for 7 to 11 cycles, a sample-barcoded 5' primer and a J-beta primer mix were used. TCRdb re-called the 5' RACE reads with MiXCR, one entry per CDR3 protein. The sample lists a few hundred thousand distinct CDR3 sequences, about 26% occurring once. The data were also submitted as part of a second study, on T cells of mothers and their children. That source adds: Samples came from a few healthy Caucasian mothers and their six children. It was related mother-child pairs that showed slightly higher overlap than unrelated pairs, without reaching significance. The analysis detected no persistent microchimeric T cell clones.

Specimen: blood. V usage is TRBV21-1 and J usage is TRBJ2-2; no check of the table's D call, TRBD1, against the DNA was made. TRBV21-1 is given as a pseudogene. This receptor was obtained from a boy younger than 10 in good health. The CDR3 DNA reads TGTGCCAGCAGCACTCCCCCCGACACCGGGGAGCTGTTTTTT. Protein product: CASSTPPDTGELFF.